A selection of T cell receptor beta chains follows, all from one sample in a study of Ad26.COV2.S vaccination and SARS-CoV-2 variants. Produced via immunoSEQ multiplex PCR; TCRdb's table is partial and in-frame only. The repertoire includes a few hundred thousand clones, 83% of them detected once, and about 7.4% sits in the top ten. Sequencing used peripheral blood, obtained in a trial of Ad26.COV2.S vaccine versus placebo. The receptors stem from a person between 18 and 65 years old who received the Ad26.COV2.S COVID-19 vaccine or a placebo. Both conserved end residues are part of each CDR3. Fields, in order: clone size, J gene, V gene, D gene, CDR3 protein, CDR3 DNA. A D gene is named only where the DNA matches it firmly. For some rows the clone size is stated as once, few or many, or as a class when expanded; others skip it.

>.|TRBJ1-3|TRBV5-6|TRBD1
CASSLVAGGSGNTIYF
TGTGCCAGCAGCTTGGTGGCAGGGGGCTCTGGAAACACCATATATTTT
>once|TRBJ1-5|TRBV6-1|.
CASSERDLGGQPQHF
TGTGCCAGCAGTGAGCGGGACCTTGGGGGTCAGCCCCAGCATTTT
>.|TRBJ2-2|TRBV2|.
CASSSTDPGELFF
TGTGCCAGCAGCTCGACAGATCCCGGGGAGCTGTTTTTT
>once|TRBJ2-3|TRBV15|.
CATSRDPLGFWATQYF
TGTGCCACCAGCAGAGATCCCCTGGGTTTTTGGGCGACGCAGTATTTT
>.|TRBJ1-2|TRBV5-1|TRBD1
CASSVGSGRGAGGYTF
TGCGCCAGCAGCGTGGGTTCGGGCAGGGGGGCCGGAGGCTACACCTTC
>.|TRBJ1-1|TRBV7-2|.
CASSPGATYTEAFF
TGTGCCAGCAGCCCGGGGGCGACCTACACTGAAGCTTTCTTT
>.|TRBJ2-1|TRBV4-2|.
CASSQDTPPALRGHEQFF
TGTGCCAGCAGCCAAGATACTCCTCCCGCCCTCCGAGGCCATGAGCAGTTCTTC
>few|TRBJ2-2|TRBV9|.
CASSLHTGELFF
TGTGCCAGCAGCCTTCACACCGGGGAGCTGTTTTTT
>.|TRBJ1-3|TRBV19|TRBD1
CATLPGTVLSGNTIYF
TGTGCCACCCTCCCCGGGACAGTGCTCTCTGGAAACACCATATATTTT
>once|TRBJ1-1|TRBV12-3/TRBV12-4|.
CASSTDRNTEAFF
TGTGCCAGCAGCACCGACAGGAACACTGAAGCTTTCTTT
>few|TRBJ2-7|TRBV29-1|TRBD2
CSVAPRESYEQYF
TGCAGCGTTGCTCCGCGGGAGAGCTACGAGCAGTACTTC
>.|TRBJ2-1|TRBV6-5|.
CASSYTVASVDEQFF
TGTGCCAGCAGTTACACGGTGGCTAGCGTCGATGAGCAGTTCTTC
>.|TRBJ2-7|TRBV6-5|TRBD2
CASKPGLAGLEQYF
TGTGCCAGCAAGCCGGGACTAGCGGGACTCGAGCAGTACTTC
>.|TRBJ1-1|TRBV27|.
CASTRNRGVNTEAFF
TGTGCCAGCACCCGGAACCGGGGGGTGAACACTGAAGCTTTCTTT
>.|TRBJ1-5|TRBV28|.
CASSLRGQPQHF
TGTGCCAGCAGTTTAAGGGGTCAGCCCCAGCATTTT
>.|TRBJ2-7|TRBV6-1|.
CASSEGSGPYEQYF
TGTGCCAGCAGTGAAGGATCTGGCCCCTACGAGCAGTACTTC
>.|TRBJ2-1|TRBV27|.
CASSPLGEVGEQFF
TGTGCCAGCAGTCCTCTAGGGGAGGTGGGGGAGCAGTTCTTC
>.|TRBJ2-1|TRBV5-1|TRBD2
CASRLLAGPYNEQFF
TGCGCCAGCAGACTTTTAGCGGGGCCTTACAATGAGCAGTTCTTC
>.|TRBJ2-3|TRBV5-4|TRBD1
CASSPRTGGSTDTQYF
TGTGCCAGCAGCCCCCGGACAGGGGGGAGTACAGATACGCAGTATTTT
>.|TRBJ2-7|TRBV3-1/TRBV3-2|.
CASSQMRDAYEQYF
TGTGCCAGCAGCCAGATGAGGGATGCCTACGAGCAGTACTTC
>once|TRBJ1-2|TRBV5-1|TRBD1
CASSPYRGAGDYGYTF
TGCGCCAGCAGCCCTTACAGGGGTGCTGGGGACTATGGCTACACCTTC
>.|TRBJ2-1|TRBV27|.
CASSLTPNVGEQFF
TGTGCCAGCAGTTTGACACCGAACGTCGGTGAGCAGTTCTTC
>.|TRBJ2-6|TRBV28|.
CASIAGSSGANVLTF
TGTGCCAGCATCGCAGGGAGCTCTGGGGCCAACGTCCTGACTTTC
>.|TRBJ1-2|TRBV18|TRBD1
CASQGEEGGYTF
TGTGCCAGCCAGGGGGAGGAAGGTGGCTACACCTTC
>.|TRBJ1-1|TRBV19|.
CATRRQTNTEAFF
TGTGCCACAAGACGGCAGACCAACACTGAAGCTTTCTTT
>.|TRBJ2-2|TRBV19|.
CASSITLTGELFF
TGTGCCAGTAGTATTACCCTCACCGGGGAGCTGTTTTTT
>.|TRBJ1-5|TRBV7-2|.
CASSPGGVSNQPQHF
TGTGCCAGCAGCCCTGGAGGCGTTAGCAATCAGCCCCAGCATTTT
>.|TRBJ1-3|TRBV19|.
CATLDTGNTIYF
TGTGCCACCTTAGACACGGGAAACACCATATATTTT
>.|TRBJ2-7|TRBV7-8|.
CASSLRQGLSYEQYF
TGTGCCAGCAGCCTCCGACAGGGACTCTCCTACGAGCAGTACTTC
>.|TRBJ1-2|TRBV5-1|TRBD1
CASGTGVNYGYTF
TGCGCCAGCGGGACAGGGGTTAACTATGGCTACACCTTC
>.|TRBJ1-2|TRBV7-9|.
CASSLLERGAYGYTF
TGTGCCAGCAGCCTCCTAGAGAGGGGCGCCTATGGCTACACCTTC
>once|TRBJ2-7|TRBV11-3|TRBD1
CASSPSRGRIHEQYF
TGTGCCAGCAGCCCGTCCAGGGGGCGGATCCACGAGCAGTACTTC
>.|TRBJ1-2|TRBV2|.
CARGRETSYGYTF
TGTGCCAGAGGGAGGGAAACTAGCTATGGCTACACCTTC
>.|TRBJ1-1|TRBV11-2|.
CASSLSQGAAEAFF
TGTGCCAGCAGCTTAAGCCAGGGCGCCGCGGAAGCTTTCTTT
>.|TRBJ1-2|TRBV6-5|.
CASSYNQVLGDGYTF
TGTGCCAGCAGTTATAATCAGGTGCTCGGGGATGGCTACACCTTC
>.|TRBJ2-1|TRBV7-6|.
CASSLPLGAEQFF
TGTGCCAGCAGCTTACCCCTTGGAGCTGAGCAGTTCTTC
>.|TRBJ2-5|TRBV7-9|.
CASSFSGSETQYF
TGTGCCAGCAGCTTCTCGGGTTCGGAGACCCAGTACTTC
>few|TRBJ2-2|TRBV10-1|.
CASSPPGPRTGELFF
TGCGCCAGCAGTCCTCCCGGGCCTCGGACCGGGGAGCTGTTTTTT
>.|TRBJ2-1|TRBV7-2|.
CASSLLLNHEQFF
TGTGCCAGCAGCCTCCTCCTTAACCATGAGCAGTTCTTC
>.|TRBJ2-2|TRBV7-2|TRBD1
CASSFRDRVTGELFF
TGTGCCAGCAGCTTTCGGGACAGGGTGACCGGGGAGCTGTTTTTT
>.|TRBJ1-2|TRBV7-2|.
CASSFSMGGAGGYTF
TGTGCCAGCAGCTTTAGCATGGGAGGGGCGGGTGGCTACACCTTC
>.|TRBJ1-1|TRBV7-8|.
CASSLVFGAGSYTEAFF
TGTGCCAGCAGCTTAGTCTTTGGGGCAGGGTCGTACACTGAAGCTTTCTTT
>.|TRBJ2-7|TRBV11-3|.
CASSEDGQYSYEQYF
TGTGCCAGCAGCGAGGACGGACAGTACTCCTACGAGCAGTACTTC
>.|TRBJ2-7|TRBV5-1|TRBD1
CASSLGYGQGLYEQYF
TGCGCCAGCAGCTTGGGGTATGGACAGGGATTATACGAGCAGTACTTC
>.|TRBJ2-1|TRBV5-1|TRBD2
CASQRTSQYGEQFF
TGCGCCAGCCAGAGGACTAGCCAGTACGGTGAGCAGTTCTTC
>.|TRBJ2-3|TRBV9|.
CASSVRMLLGDTQYF
TGTGCCAGCAGCGTCCGGATGCTTCTGGGGGATACGCAGTATTTT
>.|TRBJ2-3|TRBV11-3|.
CASSPMRSTDTQYF
TGTGCCAGCAGTCCTATGAGGTCGACAGATACGCAGTATTTT
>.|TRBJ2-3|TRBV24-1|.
CATSDSRDRPNTQYF
TGTGCCACCAGTGATTCCCGGGACCGTCCGAATACGCAGTATTTT
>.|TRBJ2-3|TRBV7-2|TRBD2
CASRRLAGTDTQYF
TGTGCCAGCAGACGACTAGCGGGCACAGATACGCAGTATTTT
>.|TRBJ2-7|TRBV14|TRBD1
CASSQKGSRGFYSYEQYF
TGTGCCAGCAGCCAAAAAGGGTCCAGGGGGTTCTATTCCTACGAGCAGTACTTC
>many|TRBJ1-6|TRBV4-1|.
CASSPGVGPWSPLHF
TGCGCCAGCAGCCCGGGGGTAGGCCCTTGGTCACCCCTCCACTTT
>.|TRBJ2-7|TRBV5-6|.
CASSVDTLPDLDEQYF
TGTGCCAGCAGCGTGGACACCTTGCCCGACCTAGATGAGCAGTACTTC
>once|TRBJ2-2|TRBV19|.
CASSRGRGTGELFF
TGTGCCAGTAGCCGGGGCAGGGGTACCGGGGAGCTGTTTTTT
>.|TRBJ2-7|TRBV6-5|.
CASSYSMTGIYEQYF
TGTGCCAGCAGTTACTCGATGACAGGCATCTACGAGCAGTACTTC
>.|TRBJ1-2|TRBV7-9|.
CASSPTGLIGYTF
TGTGCCAGCAGCCCTACGGGACTAATTGGCTACACCTTC
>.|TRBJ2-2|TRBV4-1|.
CASSDRVGSRGPGLFF
TGCGCCAGCAGCGACCGCGTGGGTAGTCGCGGCCCGGGGCTGTTTTTT
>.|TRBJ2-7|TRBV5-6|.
CASSLGAGTHSYEQYF
TGTGCCAGCAGCTTGGGGGCCGGGACACACTCCTACGAGCAGTACTTC
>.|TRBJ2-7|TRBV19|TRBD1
CASSTLQGDRANEQYF
TGTGCCAGTAGTACCTTGCAAGGGGACAGGGCCAACGAGCAGTACTTC